The rows below give T cell receptor beta chains drawn from one sample of a study of blood T cell repertoires in COVID-19. The table came from immunoSEQ multiplex PCR; TCRdb's copy has only in-frame clones and leaves some out. The sample carries roughly 170,000 clones, 85% recorded once. Sequenced input: peripheral blood. The receptors shown here come from a woman aged 50 to 65 with COVID-19, enrolled during active disease. The CDR3 runs from the conserved cysteine through the conserved F or W. The order of the fields is V gene, J gene, CDR3 length, clone size, CDR3 protein. Clone size, where shown, is once, few, many, or a class for clones that have expanded.

V: TRBV11-3
J: TRBJ1-1
length: 14
size: NA
CDR3: CASSLLRDATEAFF

V: TRBV12-3/TRBV12-4
J: TRBJ1-1
length: 13
size: once
CDR3: CASSLEGRTEAFF

V: TRBV9
J: TRBJ2-3
length: 18
size: NA
CDR3: CASSPGTSGGLSTDTQYF

V: TRBV3-1/TRBV3-2
J: TRBJ2-5
length: 18
size: few
CDR3: CASSQQRGTRRPQETQYF

V: TRBV7-9
J: TRBJ2-3
length: 15
size: NA
CDR3: CASSLSGGAPDTQYF

V: TRBV28
J: TRBJ2-3
length: 15
size: NA
CDR3: CASSLTGSFTDTQYF

V: TRBV6-5
J: TRBJ2-7
length: 15
size: NA
CDR3: CASQEGSTLPYEQYF

V: TRBV19
J: TRBJ2-7
length: 14
size: NA
CDR3: CASKAGQGFGEQYF

V: TRBV11-3
J: TRBJ2-5
length: 17
size: NA
CDR3: CASSSYLTSGEGETQYF

V: TRBV18
J: TRBJ2-7
length: 15
size: NA
CDR3: CASSLTGTGTYEQYF

V: TRBV6-5
J: TRBJ1-2
length: 15
size: NA
CDR3: CASSLDRSANYGYTF

V: TRBV2
J: TRBJ2-1
length: 15
size: NA
CDR3: CASSWTSGGSDEQFF

V: TRBV2
J: TRBJ1-2
length: 13
size: NA
CDR3: CASRLGQDYGYTF

V: TRBV6-4
J: TRBJ2-3
length: 14
size: NA
CDR3: CASSDSSGSDTQYF

V: TRBV29-1
J: TRBJ1-1
length: 16
size: once
CDR3: CSVEPPRRQGGTEAFF

V: TRBV10-3
J: TRBJ2-2
length: 13
size: NA
CDR3: CAIGLGATGELFF

V: TRBV21-1
J: TRBJ1-5
length: 14
size: NA
CDR3: CASSKRTGCQPQHF

V: TRBV5-6
J: TRBJ2-7
length: 16
size: NA
CDR3: CASSTLGGARYYEQYF

V: TRBV5-4
J: TRBJ2-5
length: 18
size: NA
CDR3: CASSSPPIGGRGGETQYF

V: TRBV10-3
J: TRBJ1-3
length: 17
size: NA
CDR3: CAISEDRGSGSGNTIYF

V: TRBV7-2
J: TRBJ2-2
length: 14
size: NA
CDR3: CASSLDSIAGELFF

V: TRBV4-3
J: TRBJ2-3
length: 15
size: once
CDR3: CASGRDFVSTDTQYF

V: TRBV6-2/TRBV6-3
J: TRBJ1-4
length: 15
size: NA
CDR3: CASSWGVATNEKLFF

V: TRBV7-2
J: TRBJ1-2
length: 13
size: once
CDR3: CASSLPARDGYTF

V: TRBV7-2
J: TRBJ1-5
length: 15
size: NA
CDR3: CASSTRTGEDQPQHF

V: TRBV6-2/TRBV6-3
J: TRBJ2-3
length: 16
size: many
CDR3: CASSPFRDRGRDTQYF

V: TRBV5-1
J: TRBJ2-6
length: 15
size: NA
CDR3: CASNQGDSGANVLTF

V: TRBV2
J: TRBJ1-1
length: 12
size: NA
CDR3: CASSGQSPEAFF

V: TRBV6-1
J: TRBJ2-1
length: 14
size: NA
CDR3: CASSEMVAGGEQFF

V: TRBV5-6
J: TRBJ2-7
length: 14
size: NA
CDR3: CASSSGTGRDEQYF

V: TRBV18
J: TRBJ1-1
length: 15
size: once
CDR3: CASSPGQGMNTEAFF

V: TRBV28
J: TRBJ2-7
length: 15
size: NA
CDR3: CASSPPQRGRYEQYF

V: TRBV2
J: TRBJ1-1
length: 13
size: NA
CDR3: CASSPTENTEAFF

V: TRBV6-6
J: TRBJ2-5
length: 13
size: NA
CDR3: CASRLTGAETQYF

V: TRBV10-1
J: TRBJ2-1
length: 15
size: NA
CDR3: CASSENSGGYNEQFF

V: TRBV2
J: TRBJ2-1
length: 13
size: NA
CDR3: CASSGTSSNEQFF

V: TRBV6-5
J: TRBJ1-6
length: 14
size: NA
CDR3: CASRGQTYNSPLHF

V: TRBV12-3/TRBV12-4
J: TRBJ1-4
length: 13
size: NA
CDR3: CASSGQANEKLFF

V: TRBV12-5
J: TRBJ2-1
length: 15
size: once
CDR3: CASGSLTSGVNEQFF

V: TRBV30
J: TRBJ1-2
length: 13
size: NA
CDR3: CAWIPGQYYGYTF

V: TRBV10-2
J: TRBJ2-7
length: 12
size: NA
CDR3: CASSETAYEQYF

V: TRBV7-7
J: TRBJ2-1
length: 15
size: NA
CDR3: CASSLDGGSYNEQFF

V: TRBV3-1/TRBV3-2
J: TRBJ2-3
length: 18
size: NA
CDR3: CASSQEVPSGGLTDTQYF

V: TRBV14
J: TRBJ2-7
length: 12
size: NA
CDR3: CASRATGVEQYF

V: TRBV6-5
J: TRBJ2-2
length: 15
size: NA
CDR3: CASSYPGARTGELFF

V: TRBV9
J: TRBJ1-1
length: 13
size: NA
CDR3: CASSAEGNTEAFF

V: TRBV19
J: TRBJ1-5
length: 13
size: few
CDR3: CATKDTDNQPQHF